This T cell receptor beta chain stems from a study of T cells in women clearing cervical HPV infection. With regard to this clone: Read coverage stops 3 residues before the CDR3 terminus; the germline J gene supplies the remainder.

V shed 2 bases and J shed 7 bases, with 11 bases lying between them. The CDR3 totals 13 residues. Germline-derived CDR1 and CDR2 are MNHNS and SASEGT. Sequencing was performed with immunoSEQ multiplex PCR; in TCRdb, only in-frame clones are kept and a portion is missing. Reported are around 38,000 clones; the ten largest clones contain 7.6%. Sequencing was done on a sample of blood buffy coat. The chain employs TRBV6-1 and TRBJ1-2; possible D gene TRBD1, 5 bases. The sequence came from a woman aged 18 to 75 with a cervical HPV16 infection that either progressed to CIN3+ or cleared (not recorded which). CDR3 DNA, as far as it was read: TGTGCCAGCAGTGAAAGGGGATCTTCTGGC. Translated: CASSERGSSG. The complete CDR3 sequence is CASSERGSSGYTF.